The 16 T cell receptor beta chains presented below share a single source sample, sequenced in a study of post-analysis software for immune sequencing data. Findings and limits, study-wide: Among four or five TRBV segments more frequent in patients than controls were TRBV5-6, TRBV5-1 and TRBV20-1.

The antigens of these receptors remain unknown. The authors incorporated unique molecular identifiers into the TCR beta cDNA libraries. One entry per CDR3 protein results from TCRdb running MiXCR on the PCR reads. The sample has 700,000 to 900,000 distinct CDR3 sequences; about 45% are singletons. Sequences were obtained from blood. The receptors here all came from a girl aged 5 to 17 with multiple sclerosis.

This clonotype has only one observation. The CDR3 region has the DNA TGTGCCAGCAGTTTAGTGGGCGGGGGCTCAGAGACCCAGTACTTC. Translating gives CASSLVGGGSETQYF. The V gene is TRBV28, the J gene TRBJ2-7; weak D call: TRBD2 (7 bases). The DNA end is a closer match to TRBJ2-5, so the J assignment may be wrong. Per germline, CDR1 MDHEN and CDR2 SYDVKM. The CDR3 is made up of 15 amino acids.

V usage is TRBV30 and J usage is TRBJ1-2; 8 bases agree with TRBD1. The length of the CDR3 is 12 residues. Germline CDR1 reads GTSNPN; CDR2 reads SVGIG (reference sequence). The V gene end was trimmed by 3 bases and the J gene end by 5 bases; junction bases not matched to a gene: 2. The CDR3 spells CAWSRTGYGYTF. CDR3 bases: TGTGCCTGGAGCCGGACAGGGTATGGCTACACCTTC.

This clonotype was seen once. A read error may account for a junction end that differs from germline. The J gene is TRBJ2-4, the V gene TRBV12-3 or TRBV12-4; D uncertain. The CDR3 totals 15 residues. The CDR3 nucleotides read TGTGCCTGCAGTTTAGTTCCTAGAACGGGTAACATTCAGTACTTC. Its protein is CACSLVPRTGNIQYF.

This clonotype was recorded only once. The genes are TRBV30 and TRBJ2-1; 7 bases agree with TRBD2. Trimming at V came to 0 bases and at J to 4 bases, leaving 9 bases not matched to a gene. The CDR3 extends over 16 amino acids. Germline V CDR1 and CDR2: GTSNPN, SVGIG (reference sequence). The CDR3 loop is CAWSVSAGAGYNEQFF. The CDR3 region has the DNA TGTGCCTGGAGTGTATCTGCGGGAGCTGGATACAATGAGCAGTTCTTC. The complete variable domain, with remaining parts taken from reference TRBV30 and TRBJ2-1, reads SQTIHQWPATLVQPVGSPLSLECTVEGTSNPNLYWYRQAAGRGLQLLFYSVGIGQISSEVPQNLSASRPQDRQFILSSKKLLLSDSGFYLCAWSVSAGAGYNEQFFGPGTRLTVL.

This clonotype was recorded a few times. The rearrangement joins TRBV25-1 to TRBJ2-6; no clear D. Germline assignment: CDR1 MGHDK and CDR2 SYGVNS. This CDR3 spans 16 amino acids. With 3 bases removed from V and 2 bases from J, the gap between germline ends came to 11 bases. CDR3 sequence (DNA): TGTGCCAGCAGTGATCCAACTTCTCCTGGGGCCAACGTCCTGACTTTC. It translates to CASSDPTSPGANVLTF.

The sample holds a few counts of this clonotype. V usage is TRBV6-2 or TRBV6-3 and J usage is TRBJ2-3, with 11 positions matching TRBD2. CDR1 and CDR2 from the germline V gene are MNHEY and SVGEGT. J lost 3 bases, V lost 9 bases, and 8 bases had no gene match. This CDR3 is 15 amino acids long. The CDR3 is CASGAGLADTDTQYF. The CDR3 DNA follows: TGTGCCAGTGGGGCGGGACTAGCGGATACAGATACGCAGTATTTT.

This chain uses TRBV6-2 or TRBV6-3 with TRBJ2-5, with a tentative D call TRBD2 (6 bases). The CDR3 extends over 14 amino acids. Per the germline V gene, CDR1 is MNHEY and CDR2 is SVGEGT. Trimming left V 5 bases short and J 11 bases short, with 21 bases between. The CDR3 reads CASSPGRRGREQYF. In DNA form, the CDR3 reads TGTGCCAGCAGTCCGGGGAGGAGAGGAAGGGAGCAGTACTTC.

The chain combines TRBV11-3 with TRBJ1-2; no firm D call. CDR1 and CDR2 from the germline V gene are SGHNT and YENEEA. Trimming took off 3 bases at V and 2 bases at J, with 10 bases between the two ends. This CDR3 spans 14 amino acids. The CDR3 sequence is CASSFITANYGYTF. The CDR3 DNA reads TGTGCCAGCAGCTTTATCACAGCAAACTATGGCTACACCTTC.

The genes are TRBV20-1 and TRBJ2-5, with 11 bases identical to TRBD2. This CDR3 has 14 amino acids. Germline V lookup: CDR1 DFQATT, CDR2 SNEGSKA (reference sequence). V shed 3 bases, J shed 4 bases, and the junction held 4 bases outside the gene matches. The CDR3 DNA follows: TGCAGTGCTAGGGCTGGACTAGCGGGAGAGACCCAGTACTTC. Encoded protein: CSARAGLAGETQYF.

This chain uses TRBV29-1 with TRBJ1-2; D is possibly TRBD1 (6 bases). V was pared by 3 bases and J by 1 base, with 21 bases between. This CDR3 region has 17 residues. Germline-derived CDR1 and CDR2 are SQVTM and ANQGSEA. The CDR3 DNA sequence: TGCAGCGTTGATGGGGGCCGGACAGCGACTATTAACTATGGCTACACCTTC. The encoded protein is CSVDGGRTATINYGYTF.

In its sample, this clonotype was seen a few times. The V call is TRBV20-1, the J call TRBJ2-7; D is undetermined. Germline V CDR1 and CDR2: DFQATT, SNEGSKA (reference sequence). CDR3 length: 12 residues. Trimming removed 4 bases from V and 4 bases from J, with 11 bases in between. CDR3 nucleotide sequence: TGCAGTGCTACTAGGGCTGGTTACGAGCAGTACTTC. Translating gives CSATRAGYEQYF.

The chain uses TRBV28 and TRBJ1-5; tentative D call: TRBD1 (5 bases). Germline CDR1 MDHEN, CDR2 SYDVKM. V was trimmed by 3 bases and J by 3 bases, leaving 12 bases between them. The CDR3 runs 15 residues. The CDR3 DNA reads as TGTGCCAGCAGTTTTGGGGCCGCGGCCAATCAGCCCCAGCATTTT. Translation gives CASSFGAAANQPQHF. Full variable domain (rest looked up from reference TRBV28 and TRBJ1-5): DVKVTQSSRYLVKRTGEKVFLECVQDMDHENMFWYRQDPGLGLRLIYFSYDVKMKEKGDIPEGYSVSREKKERFSLILESASTNQTSMYLCASSFGAAANQPQHFGDGTRLSIL.

V gene TRBV20-1 combines with J gene TRBJ2-5, with D perhaps matching TRBD2 (7 bases). CDR1 and CDR2 (germline): DFQATT, SNEGSKA (reference sequence). The CDR3 has 12 amino acids. This chain's CDR3 is CRAGGGGKTQYF. For the CDR3, the DNA is TGCAGAGCTGGGGGAGGGGGAAAGACCCAGTACTTC.

This clonotype came up a few times. V and J are TRBV28 and TRBJ2-3; 7 positions match TRBD2. The CDR3 is 14 amino acids. The germline gives CDR1 MDHEN, CDR2 SYDVKM. Trimming removed 6 bases from V and 5 bases from J; junction bases left unmatched: 8. As DNA, the CDR3 is TGTGCCAGCAGACAGCGGGGCCCCTTAGATACGCAGTATTTT. Protein sequence: CASRQRGPLDTQYF.

This clonotype has at least ten counts. The chain is built from TRBV5-5 and TRBJ2-7; D unresolved. In germline, CDR1 is SGHKS, CDR2 YYEKEE (reference sequence). The V gene lost 5 bases and the J gene lost 2 bases, with 11 bases spanning the gap. The CDR3 contains 13 residues. CDR3 sequence (DNA): TGTGCCAGCAGTTTAGACGGAACCTACGAGCAGTACTTC. The encoded protein is CASSLDGTYEQYF.

The chain is built from TRBV5-6 and TRBJ1-2, with D perhaps matching TRBD1 (6 bases). V was shortened by 4 bases and J by 3 bases, with 22 bases between the two germline ends. Germline-derived CDR1 and CDR2 are SGHDT and YYEEEE. The CDR3 extends over 17 amino acids. In DNA form, the CDR3 reads TGTGCCAGCAGCGCCCTAAACCGGGACGGGGGCTACTATGGCTACACCTTC. It encodes CASSALNRDGGYYGYTF. The variable domain in full, completed from reference TRBV5-6 and TRBJ1-2, reads DAGVTQSPTHLIKTRGQQVTLRCSPKSGHDTVSWYQQALGQGPQFIFQYYEEEERQRGNFPDRFSGHQFPNYSSELNVNALLLGDSALYLCASSALNRDGGYYGYTFGSGTRLTVV.